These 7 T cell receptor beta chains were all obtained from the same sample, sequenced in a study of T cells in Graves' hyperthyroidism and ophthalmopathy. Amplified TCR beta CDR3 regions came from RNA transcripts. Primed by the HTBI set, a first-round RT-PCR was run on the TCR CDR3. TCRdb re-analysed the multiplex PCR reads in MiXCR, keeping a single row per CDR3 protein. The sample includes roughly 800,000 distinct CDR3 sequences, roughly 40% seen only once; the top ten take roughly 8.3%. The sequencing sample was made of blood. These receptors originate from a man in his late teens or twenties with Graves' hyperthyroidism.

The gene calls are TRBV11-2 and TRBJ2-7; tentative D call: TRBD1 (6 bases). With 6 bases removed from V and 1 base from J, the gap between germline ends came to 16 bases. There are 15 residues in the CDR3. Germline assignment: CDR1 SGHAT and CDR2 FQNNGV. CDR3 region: CASSYRATSSYEQYF. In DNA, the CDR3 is TGTGCCAGCAGTTACAGGGCCACCTCATCCTACGAGCAGTACTTC.

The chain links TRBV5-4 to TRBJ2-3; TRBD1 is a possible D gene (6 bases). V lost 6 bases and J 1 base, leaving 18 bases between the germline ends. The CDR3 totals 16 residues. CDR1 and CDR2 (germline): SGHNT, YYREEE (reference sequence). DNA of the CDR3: TGTGCCAGCACCATCGCACAGGGAGTTGGCACAGATACGCAGTATTTT. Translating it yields CASTIAQGVGTDTQYF. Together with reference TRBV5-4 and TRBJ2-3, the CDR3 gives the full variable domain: ETGVTQSPTHLIKTRGQQVTLRCSSQSGHNTVSWYQQALGQGPQFIFQYYREEENGRGNFPPRFSGLQFPNYSSELNVNALELDDSALYLCASTIAQGVGTDTQYFGPGTRLTVL.

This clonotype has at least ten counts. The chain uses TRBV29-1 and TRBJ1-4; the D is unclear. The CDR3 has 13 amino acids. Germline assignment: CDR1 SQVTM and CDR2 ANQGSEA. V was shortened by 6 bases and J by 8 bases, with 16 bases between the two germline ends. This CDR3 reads CSVLDGMREKLFF. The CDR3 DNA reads TGCAGCGTCCTAGACGGAATGCGAGAAAAACTGTTTTTT.

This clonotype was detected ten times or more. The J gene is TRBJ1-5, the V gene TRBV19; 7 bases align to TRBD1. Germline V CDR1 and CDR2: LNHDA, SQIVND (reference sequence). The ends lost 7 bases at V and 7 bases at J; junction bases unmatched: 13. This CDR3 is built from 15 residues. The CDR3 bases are TGTGCCAGTACACCCTCCGTGGACAGGAGGCAGCCCCAGCATTTT. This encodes CASTPSVDRRQPQHF.

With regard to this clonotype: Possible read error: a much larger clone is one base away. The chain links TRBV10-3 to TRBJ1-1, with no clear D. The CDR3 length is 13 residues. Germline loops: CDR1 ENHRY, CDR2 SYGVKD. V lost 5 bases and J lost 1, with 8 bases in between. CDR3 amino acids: CAISSMGNTEAFF. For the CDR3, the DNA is TGTGCCATCAGTTCGATGGGGAACACTGAAGCTTTCTTT.

The CDR3 spells CSLAETAIMNTEAFF. The CDR3 region has the DNA TGCAGCTTGGCCGAGACAGCCATTATGAACACTGAAGCTTTCTTT. The chain joins TRBV29-1 to TRBJ1-1; maybe TRBD1 (5 bases). Trimming took 8 bases from V and 0 from J, leaving 19 bases between them. Germline assignment: CDR1 SQVTM and CDR2 ANQGSEA. The CDR3 consists of 15 residues.

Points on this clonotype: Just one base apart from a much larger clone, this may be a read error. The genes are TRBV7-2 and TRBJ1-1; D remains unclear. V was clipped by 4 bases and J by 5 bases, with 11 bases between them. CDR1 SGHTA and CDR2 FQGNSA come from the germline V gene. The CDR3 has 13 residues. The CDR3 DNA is TGTGCCAGCAGCTCAGACGTCCCAACTGAAGCTTTCTTT. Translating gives CASSSDVPTEAFF.